The clone carrying this TCR beta chain was recorded a few times. These data belong to a study of blood T cell repertoires in COVID-19. Study-wide context: Sources were T cells, B-cell-depleted T cells, or PBMCs; the material itself was cDNA or gDNA.

This CDR3 is 13 amino acids long. The germline V gene has CDR1 SEHNR and CDR2 FQNEAQ (reference sequence). V lost 11 bases and J lost 3; bases outside the gene matches: 7. TCRdb's copy holds only in-frame clones and misses some; the assay was immunoSEQ multiplex PCR. Found here are about 230,000 clones, roughly 83% of them singletons; the top ten hold less than 8%. The sequenced sample was peripheral blood. This receptor was identified in a woman aged 50 to 65 with acute or convalescent COVID-19. The rearrangement joins TRBV7-9 to TRBJ1-5; 7 bases fit TRBD1. CDR3 sequence (DNA): TGTGCCGTCAGCCAGGGGGACAATCAGCCCCAGCATTTT. Protein product: CAVSQGDNQPQHF.